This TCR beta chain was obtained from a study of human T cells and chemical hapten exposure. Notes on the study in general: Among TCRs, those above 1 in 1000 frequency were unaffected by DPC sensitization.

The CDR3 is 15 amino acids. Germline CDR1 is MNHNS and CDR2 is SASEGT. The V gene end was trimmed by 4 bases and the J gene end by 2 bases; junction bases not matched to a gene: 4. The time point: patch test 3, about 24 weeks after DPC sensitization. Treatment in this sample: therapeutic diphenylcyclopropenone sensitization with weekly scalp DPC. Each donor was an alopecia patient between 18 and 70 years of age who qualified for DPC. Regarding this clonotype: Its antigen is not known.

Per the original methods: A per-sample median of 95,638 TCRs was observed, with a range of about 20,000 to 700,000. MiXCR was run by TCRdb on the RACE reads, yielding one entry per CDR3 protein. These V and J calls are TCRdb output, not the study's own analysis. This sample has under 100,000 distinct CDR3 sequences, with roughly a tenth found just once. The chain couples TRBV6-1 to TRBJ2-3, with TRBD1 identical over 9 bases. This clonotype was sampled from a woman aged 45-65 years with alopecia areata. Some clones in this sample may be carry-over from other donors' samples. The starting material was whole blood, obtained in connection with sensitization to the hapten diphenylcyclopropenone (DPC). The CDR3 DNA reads TGTGCCAGCAGTGGAGGACAGGGGCCCACAGATACGCAGTATTTT. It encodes CASSGGQGPTDTQYF.